This T cell receptor beta chain was sequenced for a study of post-analysis software for immune sequencing data. General study results and limits: In patients, roughly 5 TRBV segments were more frequent than in controls, with TRBV5-6, TRBV5-1 and TRBV20-1 among them.

As concerns this clonotype: The antigen is not known. This clone may be a read error of a much larger clone one base away.

Germline lookup yields CDR1 DFQATT and CDR2 SNEGSKA (reference sequence). The CDR3 has 14 amino acids. The V end lost 6 bases, the J end lost 9 bases, and 23 bases lay between the germline ends. Tagging with unique molecular identifiers was a feature of the TCR beta cDNA libraries. Each sample of roughly 0.9 to 11 million input T cells yielded 500,000 or so cDNA molecules, so each molecule approximated one T cell. In TCRdb, the PCR reads were re-called with MiXCR into one record per CDR3 protein. Of about 200,000 distinct CDR3 sequences in the sample, over 25% were seen once. The clonotype was recovered from a girl aged 2-17 years with multiple sclerosis. V is TRBV20-1 and J is TRBJ2-5, with D tentatively TRBD1 (6 bases). The source material was blood. DNA of the CDR3: TGCAGTGCGAGGAGAAACAGGGAAGGGTATCCCCAGTACTTC. Amino acids: CSARRNREGYPQYF.